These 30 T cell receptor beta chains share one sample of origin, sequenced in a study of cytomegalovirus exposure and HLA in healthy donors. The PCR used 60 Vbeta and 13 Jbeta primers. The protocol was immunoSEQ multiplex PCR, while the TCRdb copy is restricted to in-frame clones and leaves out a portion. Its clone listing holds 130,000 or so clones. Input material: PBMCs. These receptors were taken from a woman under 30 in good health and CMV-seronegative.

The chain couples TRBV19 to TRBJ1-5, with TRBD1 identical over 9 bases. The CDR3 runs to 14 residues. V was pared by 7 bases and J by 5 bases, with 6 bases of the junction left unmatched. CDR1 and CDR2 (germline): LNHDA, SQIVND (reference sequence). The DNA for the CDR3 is TGTGCCAGTACCGGGACAGGGTCACATCAGCCCCAGCATTTT. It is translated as CASTGTGSHQPQHF.

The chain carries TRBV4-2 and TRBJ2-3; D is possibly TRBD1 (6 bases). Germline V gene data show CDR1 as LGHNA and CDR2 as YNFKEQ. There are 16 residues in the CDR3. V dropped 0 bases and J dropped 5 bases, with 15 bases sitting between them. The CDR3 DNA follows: TGTGCCAGCAGCCAAGAGGGGGTGAGGGGGAAAGATACGCAGTATTTT. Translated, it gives CASSQEGVRGKDTQYF.

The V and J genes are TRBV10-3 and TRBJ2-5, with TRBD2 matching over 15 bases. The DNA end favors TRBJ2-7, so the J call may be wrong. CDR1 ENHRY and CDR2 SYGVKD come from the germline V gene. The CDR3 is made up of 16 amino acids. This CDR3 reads CAISDGTSGRPYEQYF. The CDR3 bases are TGTGCCATCAGTGACGGGACTAGCGGGAGGCCCTACGAGCAGTACTTC.

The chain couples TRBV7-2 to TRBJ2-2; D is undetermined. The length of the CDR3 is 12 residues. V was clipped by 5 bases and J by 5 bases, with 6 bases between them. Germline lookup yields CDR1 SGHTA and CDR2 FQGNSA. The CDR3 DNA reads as TGTGCCAGCAGCGCGGCGACCGGGGAGCTGTTTTTT. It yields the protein CASSAATGELFF.

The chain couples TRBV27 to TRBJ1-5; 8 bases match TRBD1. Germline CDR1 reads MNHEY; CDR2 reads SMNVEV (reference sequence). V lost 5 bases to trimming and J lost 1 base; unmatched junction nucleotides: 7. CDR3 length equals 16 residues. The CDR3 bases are TGTGCCAGCAGTGGCTCAGGGGGCTCAAGCAATCAGCCCCAGCATTTT. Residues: CASSGSGGSSNQPQHF.

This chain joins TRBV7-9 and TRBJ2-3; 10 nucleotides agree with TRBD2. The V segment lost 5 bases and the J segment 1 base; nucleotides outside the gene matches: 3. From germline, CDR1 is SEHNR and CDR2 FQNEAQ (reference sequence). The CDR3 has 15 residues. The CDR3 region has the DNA TGTGCCAGCAGCCGAGGGACTAGCGGCACAGATACGCAGTATTTT. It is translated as CASSRGTSGTDTQYF.

CDR3: CASSLGENEQFF. The DNA of the CDR3 is TGTGCCAGCAGCTTAGGGGAGAATGAGCAGTTCTTC. V is TRBV13 and J is TRBJ2-1; no definite D call. The germline V gene encodes CDR1 PRHDT and CDR2 FYEKMQ (reference sequence). The V and J ends lost 0 bases and 7 bases respectively, with 4 bases between them. The CDR3 totals 12 residues.

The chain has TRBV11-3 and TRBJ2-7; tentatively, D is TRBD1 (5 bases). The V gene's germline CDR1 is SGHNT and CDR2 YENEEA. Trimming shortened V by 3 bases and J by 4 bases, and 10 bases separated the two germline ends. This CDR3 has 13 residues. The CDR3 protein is CASSLGPRYEQYV. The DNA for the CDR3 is TGTGCCAGCAGCTTGGGGCCGCGGTACGAGCAGTACGTC.

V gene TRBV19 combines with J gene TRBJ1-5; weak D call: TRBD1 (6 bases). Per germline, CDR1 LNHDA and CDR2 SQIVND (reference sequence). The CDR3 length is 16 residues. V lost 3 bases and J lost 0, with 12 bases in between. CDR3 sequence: CASSILGGYSNQPQHF. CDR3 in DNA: TGTGCCAGTAGTATCTTAGGGGGTTATAGCAATCAGCCCCAGCATTTT.

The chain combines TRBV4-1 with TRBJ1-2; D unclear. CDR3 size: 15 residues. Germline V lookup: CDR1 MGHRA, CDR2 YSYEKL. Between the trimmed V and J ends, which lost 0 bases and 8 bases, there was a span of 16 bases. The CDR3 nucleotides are TGCGCCAGCAGCCAAGATCCTGGGGAGGCGAGGGGCTACACCTTC. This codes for CASSQDPGEARGYTF.

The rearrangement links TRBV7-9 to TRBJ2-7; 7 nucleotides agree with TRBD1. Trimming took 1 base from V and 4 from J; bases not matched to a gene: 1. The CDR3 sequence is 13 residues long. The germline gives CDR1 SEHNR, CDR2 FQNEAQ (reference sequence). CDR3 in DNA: TGTGCCAGCAGCTTAGGGGGACAGTACGAGCAGTACTTC. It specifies CASSLGGQYEQYF.

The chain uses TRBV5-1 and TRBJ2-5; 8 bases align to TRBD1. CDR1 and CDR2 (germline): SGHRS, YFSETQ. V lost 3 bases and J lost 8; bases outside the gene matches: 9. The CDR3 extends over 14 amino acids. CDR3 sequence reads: CASSSTRTGRTQYF. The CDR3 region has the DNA TGCGCCAGCAGCTCGACGCGGACAGGGAGAACCCAGTACTTC.

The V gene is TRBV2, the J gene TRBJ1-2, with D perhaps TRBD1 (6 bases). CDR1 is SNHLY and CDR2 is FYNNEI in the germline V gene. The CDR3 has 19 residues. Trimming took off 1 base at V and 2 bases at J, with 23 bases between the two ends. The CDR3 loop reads CASSEDANFRDKKNYGYTF. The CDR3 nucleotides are TGTGCCAGCAGTGAAGACGCCAACTTCCGGGACAAGAAAAACTATGGCTACACCTTC.

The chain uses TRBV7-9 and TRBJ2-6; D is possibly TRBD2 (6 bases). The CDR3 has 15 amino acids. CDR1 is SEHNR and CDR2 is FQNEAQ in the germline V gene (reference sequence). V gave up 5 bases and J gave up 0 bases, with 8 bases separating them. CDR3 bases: TGTGCCAGCAGCCTCGGGAGCTCTGGGGCCAACGTCCTGACTTTC. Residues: CASSLGSSGANVLTF.

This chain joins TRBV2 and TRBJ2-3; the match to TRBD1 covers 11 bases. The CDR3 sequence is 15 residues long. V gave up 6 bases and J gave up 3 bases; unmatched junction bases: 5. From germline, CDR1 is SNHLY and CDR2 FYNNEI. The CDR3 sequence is CASSGGQGGTDTQYF. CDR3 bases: TGTGCCAGCAGCGGGGGACAGGGGGGGACAGATACGCAGTATTTT.

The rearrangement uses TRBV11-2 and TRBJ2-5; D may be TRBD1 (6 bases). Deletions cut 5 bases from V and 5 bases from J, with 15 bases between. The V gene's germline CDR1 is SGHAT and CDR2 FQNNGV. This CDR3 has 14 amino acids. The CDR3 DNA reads TGTGCCAGCAGCCCAGGGGTATCTGAGGAGACCCAGTACTTC. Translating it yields CASSPGVSEETQYF.

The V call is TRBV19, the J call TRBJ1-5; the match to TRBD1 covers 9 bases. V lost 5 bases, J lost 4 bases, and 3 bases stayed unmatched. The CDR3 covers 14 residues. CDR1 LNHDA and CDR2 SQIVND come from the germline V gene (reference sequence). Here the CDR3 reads CASSVTGGNQPQHF. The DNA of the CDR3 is TGTGCCAGTAGTGTGACAGGGGGGAATCAGCCCCAGCATTTT.

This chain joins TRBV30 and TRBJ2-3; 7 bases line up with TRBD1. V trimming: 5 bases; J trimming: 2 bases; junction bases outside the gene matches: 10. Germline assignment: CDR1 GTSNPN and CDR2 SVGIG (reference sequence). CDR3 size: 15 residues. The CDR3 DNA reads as TGTGCCTGGGAGGGACAGCGAACCTTCACAGATACGCAGTATTTT. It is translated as CAWEGQRTFTDTQYF.

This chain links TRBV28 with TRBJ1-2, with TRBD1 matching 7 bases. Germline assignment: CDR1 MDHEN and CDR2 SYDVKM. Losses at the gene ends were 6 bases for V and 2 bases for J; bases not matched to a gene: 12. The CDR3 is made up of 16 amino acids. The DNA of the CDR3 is TGTGCCAGCAGCCGGCCTGCAGGGGGAGGCAACTATGGCTACACCTTC. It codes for CASSRPAGGGNYGYTF.

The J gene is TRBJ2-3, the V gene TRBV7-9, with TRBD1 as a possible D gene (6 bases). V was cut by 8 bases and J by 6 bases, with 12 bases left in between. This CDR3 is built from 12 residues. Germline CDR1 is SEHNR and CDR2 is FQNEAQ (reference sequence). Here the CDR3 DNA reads TGTGCCAGCTCCAGCCAGGGGGATACGCAGTATTTT. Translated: CASSSQGDTQYF.

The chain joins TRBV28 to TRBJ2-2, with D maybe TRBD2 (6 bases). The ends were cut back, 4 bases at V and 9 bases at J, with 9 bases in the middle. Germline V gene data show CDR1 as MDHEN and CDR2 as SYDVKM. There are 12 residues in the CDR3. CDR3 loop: CASSSGSRELFF. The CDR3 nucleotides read TGTGCCAGCAGTTCCGGGAGCAGGGAGCTGTTTTTT.

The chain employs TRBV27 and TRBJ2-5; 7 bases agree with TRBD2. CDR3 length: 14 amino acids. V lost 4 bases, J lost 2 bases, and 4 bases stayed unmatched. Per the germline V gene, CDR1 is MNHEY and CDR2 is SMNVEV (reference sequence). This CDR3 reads CASSSWTSQETQYF. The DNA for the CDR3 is TGTGCCAGCAGTTCGTGGACTAGTCAAGAGACCCAGTACTTC.

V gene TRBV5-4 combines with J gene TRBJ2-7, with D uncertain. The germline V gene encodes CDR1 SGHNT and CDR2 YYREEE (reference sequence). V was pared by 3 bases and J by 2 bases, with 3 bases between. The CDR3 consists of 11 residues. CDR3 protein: CASSSAYEQYF. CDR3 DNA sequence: TGTGCCAGCAGCTCCGCCTACGAGCAGTACTTC.

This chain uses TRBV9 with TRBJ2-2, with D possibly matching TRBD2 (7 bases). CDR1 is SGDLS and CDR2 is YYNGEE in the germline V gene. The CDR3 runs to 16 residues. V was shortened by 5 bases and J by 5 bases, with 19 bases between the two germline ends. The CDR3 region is CASRPGGGRGTGELFF. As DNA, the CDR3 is TGTGCCAGCAGGCCGGGGGGCGGGCGTGGGACCGGGGAGCTGTTTTTT. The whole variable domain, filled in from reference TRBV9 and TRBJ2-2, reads DSGVTQTPKHLITATGQRVTLRCSPRSGDLSVYWYQQSLDQGLQFLIQYYNGEERAKGNILERFSAQQFPDLHSELNLSSLELGDSALYFCASRPGGGRGTGELFFGEGSRLTVL.

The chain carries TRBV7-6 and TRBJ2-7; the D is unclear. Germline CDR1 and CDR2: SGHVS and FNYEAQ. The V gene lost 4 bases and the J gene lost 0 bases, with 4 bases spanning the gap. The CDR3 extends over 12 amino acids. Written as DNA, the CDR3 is TGTGCCAGCAGCTCTAGCTCCTACGAGCAGTACTTC. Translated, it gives CASSSSSYEQYF.

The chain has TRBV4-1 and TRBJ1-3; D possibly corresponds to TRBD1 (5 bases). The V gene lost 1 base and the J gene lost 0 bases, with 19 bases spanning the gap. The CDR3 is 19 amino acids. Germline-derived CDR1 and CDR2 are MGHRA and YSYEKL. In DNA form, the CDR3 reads TGCGCCAGCAGCCAAGTGTTCCGCAGGGAAGTGCTCTCTGGAAACACCATATATTTT. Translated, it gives CASSQVFRREVLSGNTIYF.

This CDR3 reads CASSITTGGSGNTEAFF. Written as DNA, the CDR3 is TGCGCCAGCAGCATAACGACAGGGGGCTCCGGGAACACTGAAGCTTTCTTT. The gene calls are TRBV5-1 and TRBJ1-1; 10 nucleotides line up with TRBD1. CDR3 length: 17 amino acids. V gave up 4 bases and J gave up 1 base; unmatched junction bases: 10. Germline values: CDR1 SGHRS, CDR2 YFSETQ.

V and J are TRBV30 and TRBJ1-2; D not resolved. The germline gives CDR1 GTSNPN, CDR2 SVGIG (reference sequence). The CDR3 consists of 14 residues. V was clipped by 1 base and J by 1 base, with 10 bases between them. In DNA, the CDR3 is TGTGCCTGGAGTGGTCAGACTCTTAACTATGGCTACACCTTC. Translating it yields CAWSGQTLNYGYTF.

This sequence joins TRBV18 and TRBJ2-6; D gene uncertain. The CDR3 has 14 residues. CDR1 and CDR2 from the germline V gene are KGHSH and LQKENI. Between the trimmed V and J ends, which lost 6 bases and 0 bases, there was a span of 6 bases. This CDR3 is CASSSVSGANVLTF. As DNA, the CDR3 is TGTGCCAGCTCGTCGGTCTCTGGGGCCAACGTCCTGACTTTC.

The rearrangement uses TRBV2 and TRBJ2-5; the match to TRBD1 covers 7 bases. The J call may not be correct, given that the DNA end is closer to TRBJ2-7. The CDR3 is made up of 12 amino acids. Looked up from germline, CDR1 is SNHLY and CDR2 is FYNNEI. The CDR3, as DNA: TGTGCCGGAGGACAGGCGCCCTACGAGCAGTACTTC. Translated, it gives CAGGQAPYEQYF.